A selection of T cell receptor beta chains follows, all from one sample in a study of T cells after yellow fever vaccination. TCRdb analysed the 5' RACE reads with MiXCR anew, one entry per CDR3 protein. The repertoire holds some 320,000 distinct CDR3 sequences, approximately 4% seen once, with approximately 23% in the top ten. The material was PBMCs, obtained 5 days after the yellow fever booster vaccination. All receptors come from a man younger than 35 who received the YFV17D yellow fever vaccine. The CDR3 runs from the conserved cysteine through the conserved F or W. A D gene is named only where the DNA matches it firmly. A clone size is listed for some rows: how often the clone was seen (once, few, many), or a class if it is expanded.

>TRBD1|TRBJ2-7|TRBV10-3|-
CAISESGTVTYEQYF
TGTGCCATCAGTGAGTCTGGGACAGTGACCTACGAGCAGTACTTC
>-|TRBJ2-1|TRBV6-4|-
CASRAREANEQFF
TGTGCCAGCAGGGCCCGCGAGGCCAATGAGCAGTTCTTC
>-|TRBJ1-6|TRBV4-3|-
CASSQDGPGYNSPLHF
TGCGCCAGCAGCCAAGATGGGCCGGGCTATAATTCACCCCTCCACTTT
>-|TRBJ2-1|TRBV11-2|few
CASSLGGARDEQFF
TGTGCCAGCAGCTTAGGAGGGGCTCGGGATGAGCAGTTCTTC
>-|TRBJ2-5|TRBV7-9|few
CASSAAGARETQYF
TGTGCCAGCAGCGCAGCAGGGGCCCGAGAGACCCAGTACTTC
>TRBD1|TRBJ2-4|TRBV27|many
CASSLLGTGGENIQYF
TGTGCCAGCAGTTTATTAGGGACAGGGGGCGAGAACATTCAGTACTTC
>-|TRBJ2-1|TRBV11-2|many
CASSLGIEQFF
TGTGCCAGCAGCTTAGGTATTGAGCAGTTCTTC
>-|TRBJ2-1|TRBV12-3/TRBV12-4|few
CASSRRGRGYNEQFF
TGTGCCAGCAGCCGACGTGGTAGGGGCTACAATGAGCAGTTCTTC
>TRBD1|TRBJ1-2|TRBV7-9|-
CASSFSIGQGSYGYTF
TGTGCCAGCAGCTTTTCGATAGGACAGGGGAGCTATGGCTACACCTTC
>TRBD2|TRBJ2-5|TRBV5-1|few
CASSEGLAGETQYF
TGCGCCAGCAGCGAGGGACTAGCGGGCGAGACCCAGTACTTC
>-|TRBJ2-7|TRBV27|few
CASSSGYPYEQYF
TGTGCCAGCAGTTCTGGATATCCCTACGAGCAGTACTTC
>TRBD2|TRBJ2-3|TRBV12-3/TRBV12-4|-
CASSPRTSGGPSTDTQYF
TGTGCCAGCAGTCCCCGTACTAGCGGGGGGCCTAGCACAGATACGCAGTATTTT
>-|TRBJ1-3|TRBV29-1|few
CSVAGSSGNTIYF
TGCAGCGTTGCAGGGTCCTCTGGAAACACCATATATTTT
>-|TRBJ2-3|TRBV19|few
CASRDTGLTTDTQYF
TGTGCCAGTAGGGATACGGGACTTACCACAGATACGCAGTATTTT
>TRBD1|TRBJ2-7|TRBV12-3/TRBV12-4|-
CASSLGVGTGPYEQYF
TGTGCCAGCAGTTTAGGGGTTGGGACAGGTCCCTACGAGCAGTACTTC
>-|TRBJ2-7|TRBV30|few
CAWSPSGPYEQYF
TGTGCCTGGAGTCCCTCGGGGCCCTACGAGCAGTACTTC
>-|TRBJ1-3|TRBV12-3/TRBV12-4|-
CASTGGSSGNTIYF
TGTGCCAGCACCGGGGGTAGCTCTGGAAACACCATATATTTT
>-|TRBJ2-3|TRBV10-3|many
CAISTPSTGTDTQYF
TGTGCCATCAGCACCCCTAGCACCGGCACAGATACGCAGTATTTT
>TRBD1|TRBJ1-3|TRBV7-9|few
CASSPISGTGVSGNTIYF
TGTGCCAGCAGTCCCATTTCCGGGACAGGGGTCTCTGGAAACACCATATATTTT
>-|TRBJ1-2|TRBV7-9|few
CASSHPHASGGYTF
TGTGCCAGCTCTCACCCCCACGCATCGGGTGGCTACACCTTC
>-|TRBJ2-4|TRBV12-3/TRBV12-4|many
CASSRHETVAKNIQYF
TGTGCCAGCAGTCGACACGAAACCGTAGCCAAAAACATTCAGTACTTC
>-|TRBJ2-3|TRBV9|-
CASSVGGGTREYF
-
>-|TRBJ1-2|TRBV6-6|many
CASSYSTAGALAGYTF
TGTGCCAGCAGTTACTCGACTGCGGGGGCTCTGGCTGGCTACACCTTC
>TRBD1|TRBJ2-5|TRBV5-1|many
CATQLGTGVETQYF
TGCGCCACCCAGCTAGGGACAGGGGTGGAGACCCAGTACTTC
>-|TRBJ1-1|TRBV5-1|-
CASSLRDSWGHTEAFF
TGCGCCAGCAGCTTACGTGACTCCTGGGGACACACTGAAGCTTTCTTT
>-|TRBJ2-2|TRBV5-4|-
CASTNMGGTAGELFF
TGTGCCAGCACCAATATGGGGGGGACAGCCGGGGAGCTGTTTTTT
>-|TRBJ1-2|TRBV20-1|few
CSATSGDRNYGYTF
TGCAGTGCAACCTCGGGGGACCGGAACTATGGCTACACCTTC
>-|TRBJ2-5|TRBV7-6|many
CASSPQYQETQYF
TGTGCCAGCAGCCCCCAGTACCAAGAGACCCAGTACTTC
>-|TRBJ1-2|TRBV28|many
CAISWGGFQGGYTF
TGTGCCATCAGTTGGGGTGGCTTTCAGGGGGGCTACACCTTC
>TRBD1|TRBJ2-2|TRBV5-1|-
CASSRDAQGMAGELFF
TGCGCCAGCAGCAGAGATGCACAGGGGATGGCCGGGGAGCTGTTTTTT
>-|TRBJ1-6|TRBV4-2|many
CASSRGGDNSPLHF
TGTGCCAGCAGCCGAGGGGGGGATAATTCACCCCTCCACTTT
>-|TRBJ2-7|TRBV5-1|many
CASAGNEALYEQYF
TGCGCCAGTGCAGGAAACGAGGCGCTCTACGAGCAGTACTTC
>-|TRBJ2-1|TRBV19|-
CASSRRDTNEQFF
TGTGCCAGTAGTCGGCGGGATACAAATGAGCAGTTCTTC
>-|TRBJ1-1|TRBV7-2|few
CASSSTARANTEAFF
TGTGCCAGCAGCTCAACCGCGAGAGCGAACACTGAAGCTTTCTTT
>-|TRBJ1-2|TRBV19|few
CATPGGADGYTF
TGTGCCACCCCCGGGGGCGCGGATGGCTACACCTTC
>TRBD1|TRBJ1-5|TRBV7-2|many
CASSLGTGASRPQHF
TGTGCCAGCAGCTTAGGGACAGGGGCTTCGCGGCCCCAGCATTTT
>-|TRBJ1-5|TRBV2|many
CASTPDTHQPQHF
TGTGCCAGCACCCCGGACACTCATCAGCCCCAGCATTTT
>-|TRBJ2-3|TRBV19|few
CASSLTLPDTQYF
TGTGCCAGTAGTCTGACTCTTCCAGATACGCAGTATTTT
>-|TRBJ1-4|TRBV19|few
CASFGVATNEKLFF
TGTGCCAGCTTCGGAGTTGCAACTAATGAAAAACTGTTTTTT
>-|TRBJ2-5|TRBV7-2|few
CASSPDFETQYF
TGTGCCAGCAGCCCCGATTTTGAGACCCAGTACTTC